These 11 T cell receptor beta chains were sequenced from one sample in a study of blood T cell repertoires in COVID-19. Repertoires were generated with immunoSEQ multiplex PCR, while TCRdb's copy carries only in-frame clones and drops some. The sample consists of over 25,000 clones, about 89% of them appearing once. Sequenced sample: peripheral blood. The receptors were sampled from a man aged 60 to 75 with acute or convalescent COVID-19.

The chain uses TRBV30 and TRBJ2-1, with D maybe TRBD2 (6 bases). The CDR3 totals 12 residues. V lost 3 bases and J lost 9, with 12 bases in between. The V gene's germline CDR1 is GTSNPN and CDR2 SVGIG (reference sequence). Written as DNA, the CDR3 is TGTGCCTGGAGGGAGCGGGTGGGTGAGCAGTTCTTC. Encoded protein: CAWRERVGEQFF.

The J gene is TRBJ2-7, the V gene TRBV2, with TRBD2 identical over 7 bases. Germline V gene lookup returns CDR1 SNHLY and CDR2 FYNNEI. Trimming took 8 bases from V and 2 from J; bases not matched to a gene: 9. CDR3 length equals 14 residues. Written as DNA, the CDR3 is TGTGCCAGCGGGAGGAGCGGGACTACCTACGAGCAGTACGTC. This codes for CASGRSGTTYEQYV.

The chain recombines TRBV7-9 with TRBJ1-1; a weak D match, TRBD1 (5 bases). The CDR3 extends over 17 amino acids. The germline V gene has CDR1 SEHNR and CDR2 FQNEAQ (reference sequence). Trimming pared 5 bases from V and 4 bases from J, leaving 23 bases between. The CDR3, as DNA: TGTGCCAGCAGCGGGGGTGGGACCAGGAGGGGTGTCACTGAAGCTTTCTTT. Residues: CASSGGGTRRGVTEAFF.

The rearrangement joins TRBV5-1 to TRBJ2-5, with 9 positions matching TRBD1. The germline V gene has CDR1 SGHRS and CDR2 YFSETQ. The length of the CDR3 is 15 residues. J lost 5 bases, V lost 4 bases, and 9 bases had no gene match. The CDR3 DNA follows: TGCGCCAGCAGCACCTCCACAGGGGGCGGGGAGACCCAGTACTTC. Translation gives CASSTSTGGGETQYF. Drawing the rest from reference TRBV5-1 and TRBJ2-5, the complete variable domain is KAGVTQTPRYLIKTRGQQVTLSCSPISGHRSVSWYQQTPGQGLQFLFEYFSETQRNKGNFPGRFSGRQFSNSRSEMNVSTLELGDSALYLCASSTSTGGGETQYFGPGTRLLVL.

The J gene is TRBJ1-2, the V gene TRBV6-1; TRBD1 might be the D (6 bases). The CDR3 is made up of 15 amino acids. Germline V CDR1 and CDR2: MNHNS, SASEGT. V lost 1 base to trimming and J lost 4 bases, with 13 bases between them. The CDR3 region is CASSEEILRGYGYTF. Written as DNA, the CDR3 is TGTGCCAGCAGTGAAGAAATCCTCAGGGGCTATGGCTACACCTTC.

The CDR3 DNA is TGTGCCACCAGACGGGACAGGGAGGACACCGGGGAGCTGTTTTTT. Protein sequence: CATRRDREDTGELFF. This sequence joins TRBV15 and TRBJ2-2; 9 bases line up with TRBD1. Looked up from germline, CDR1 is LNHNV and CDR2 is YYDKDF (reference sequence). Trimming at V came to 6 bases and at J to 3 bases, leaving 5 bases not matched to a gene. The CDR3 has 15 residues.

V gene TRBV4-1 combines with J gene TRBJ1-1; D is perhaps TRBD1 (6 bases). Germline CDR1 is MGHRA and CDR2 is YSYEKL. This CDR3 spans 16 amino acids. With 0 bases removed from V and 1 base from J, the gap between germline ends came to 12 bases. The CDR3 DNA sequence: TGCGCCAGCAGCCAAGAATTAGTACAGGGGAACACTGAAGCTTTCTTT. Translation: CASSQELVQGNTEAFF.

The genes are TRBV28 and TRBJ2-1; D may be TRBD1 (6 bases). The V gene lost 5 bases and the J gene lost 12 bases, with 14 bases spanning the gap. The CDR3 is 12 residues long. CDR1 and CDR2 from the germline V gene are MDHEN and SYDVKM. CDR3 nucleotides: TGTGCCAGCAGTCCACAGGGCCGGGGGCAGTTCTTC. Encoded protein: CASSPQGRGQFF.

This chain joins TRBV6-5 and TRBJ2-7; 12 positions match TRBD2. CDR1 is MNHEY and CDR2 is SVGAGI in the germline V gene. The V gene end was trimmed by 10 bases and the J gene end by 2 bases; junction bases not matched to a gene: 6. CDR3 length: 14 amino acids. The CDR3, as DNA: TGTGCCACCAAGACTAGCGGGAGACCCTACGAGCAGTACTTC. This codes for CATKTSGRPYEQYF.

The chain recombines TRBV27 with TRBJ1-1, with D unclear. Germline assignment: CDR1 MNHEY and CDR2 SMNVEV (reference sequence). The CDR3 totals 15 residues. V was pared by 6 bases and J by 0 bases, with 14 bases between. As DNA, the CDR3 is TGTGCCAGCAGGCGATATCCCCTAATGAACACTGAAGCTTTCTTT. Its protein product is CASRRYPLMNTEAFF.

The table lists this clone with a few counts. J is TRBJ2-5 and V is TRBV29-1, with a possible D match to TRBD2 (5 bases). CDR1 and CDR2 from the germline V gene are SQVTM and ANQGSEA. The ends were cut back, 7 bases at V and 7 bases at J, with 13 bases in the middle. The CDR3 is made up of 11 amino acids. CDR3 in DNA: TGCAGCGGAGGGCCAGTAGGGACCCAGTACTTC. Residues: CSGGPVGTQYF.